This T cell receptor beta chain was sequenced during a study of blood T cell repertoires in COVID-19. The CDR3 consists of 17 residues. With V trimmed by 0 bases and J by 1 base, 6 bases remained unmatched. Germline-derived CDR1 and CDR2 are SGDLS and YYNGEE. Measured with immunoSEQ multiplex PCR; TCRdb has only the in-frame clones, and not every one. Of 150,000 to 200,000 clones detected, more than 85% appear once; the ten largest clones hold roughly 2%. The sequencing input was peripheral blood. The rearrangement uses TRBV9 and TRBJ1-4, with 7 bases lining up with TRBD1. The clonotype was recovered from a man aged 65-85 years with active or convalescent COVID-19. In DNA form, the CDR3 reads TGTGCCAGCAGCGTAGGACAGGGAATAGTAACTAATGAAAAACTGTTTTTT. It encodes CASSVGQGIVTNEKLFF.